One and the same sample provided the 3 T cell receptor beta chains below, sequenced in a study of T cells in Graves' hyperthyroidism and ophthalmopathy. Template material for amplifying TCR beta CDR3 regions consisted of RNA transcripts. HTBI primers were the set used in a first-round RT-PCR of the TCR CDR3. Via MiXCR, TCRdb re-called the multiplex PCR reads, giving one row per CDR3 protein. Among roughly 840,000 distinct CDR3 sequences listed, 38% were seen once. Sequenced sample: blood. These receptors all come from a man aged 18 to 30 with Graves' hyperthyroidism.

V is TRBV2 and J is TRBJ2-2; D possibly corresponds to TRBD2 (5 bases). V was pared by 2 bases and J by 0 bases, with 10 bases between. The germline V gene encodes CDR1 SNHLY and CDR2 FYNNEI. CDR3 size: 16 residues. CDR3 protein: CASSETSGANTGELFF. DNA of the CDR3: TGTGCCAGCAGTGAAACGAGCGGAGCGAACACCGGGGAGCTGTTTTTT. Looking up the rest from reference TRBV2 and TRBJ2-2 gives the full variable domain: EPEVTQTPSHQVTQMGQEVILRCVPISNHLYFYWYRQILGQKVEFLVSFYNNEISEKSEIFDDQFSVERPDGSNFTLKIRSTKLEDSAMYFCASSETSGANTGELFFGEGSRLTVL.

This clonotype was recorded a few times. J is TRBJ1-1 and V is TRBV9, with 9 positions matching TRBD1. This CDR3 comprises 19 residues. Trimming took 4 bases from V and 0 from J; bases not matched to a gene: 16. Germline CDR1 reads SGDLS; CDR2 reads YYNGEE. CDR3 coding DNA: TGTGCCAGCAGCTTATGGGGGGACAGGGTAGGGAAATTGAACACTGAAGCTTTCTTT. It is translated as CASSLWGDRVGKLNTEAFF.

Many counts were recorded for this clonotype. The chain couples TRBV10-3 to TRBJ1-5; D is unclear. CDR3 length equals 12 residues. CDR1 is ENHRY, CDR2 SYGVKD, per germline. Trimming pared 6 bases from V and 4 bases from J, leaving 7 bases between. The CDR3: CAISPVNQPQHF. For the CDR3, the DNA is TGTGCCATCAGCCCTGTTAATCAGCCCCAGCATTTT.